This entry features one TCR beta chain sequence. Its specificity is not known. TCRdb's table, derived via immunoSEQ multiplex PCR, lists solely in-frame clones and lacks some. Of 100,000 to 150,000 clones listed, 75% to 95% are singletons. J gave up 5 bases and V 6 bases, and 3 bases lay outside the gene matches. The germline V gene encodes CDR1 DFQATT and CDR2 SNEGSKA (reference sequence). The CDR3 contains 11 residues. This sample was taken from a study of T cell responses to AZD1222 COVID-19 vaccine. Study-wide findings and caveats: There were repertoire samples only from the period after the peak T cell response.

The V and J genes are TRBV20-1 and TRBJ2-5; 7 bases match TRBD2. This sample comprised peripheral blood, obtained on day 0 of AZD1222 vaccination. The TCR was taken from an adult in good health. The CDR3 region is CSARGGETQYF. In DNA form, the CDR3 reads TGCAGTGCAAGGGGAGGGGAGACCCAGTACTTC.